Shown below are 2 T cell receptor beta chains from a single sample sequenced in a study of control samples from healthy donors and cancer patients. Method: immunoSEQ multiplex PCR; TCRdb's copy keeps in-frame clones and lacks some. The sample records roughly 120,000 clones, around 96% being singletons. The sequencing sample was made of blood. These TCRs come from a young man in good health.

The chain recombines TRBV24-1 with TRBJ2-2; D is unresolved. In germline, CDR1 is KGHDR, CDR2 SFDVKD. Trimming took off 0 bases at V and 5 bases at J, with 9 bases between the two ends. CDR3 length: 15 amino acids. CDR3 nucleotide sequence: TGTGCCACCAGTGATTTGCAAGGAGAGACCGGGGAGCTGTTTTTT. Protein: CATSDLQGETGELFF.

The count of this clone is one. The gene calls are TRBV11-2 and TRBJ1-1; D perhaps matches TRBD1 (6 bases). The V gene lost 1 base and the J gene lost 5 bases, with 17 bases spanning the gap. CDR1 is SGHAT, CDR2 FQNNGV, per germline. The CDR3 is made up of 16 amino acids. The CDR3 DNA reads as TGTGCCAGCAGCTTAGTTTGGGGGGGGCATGGAACTGAAGCTTTCTTT. Residues: CASSLVWGGHGTEAFF.